Following are 25 T cell receptor beta chains from one sample sequenced in a study of OX40 agonist ivuxolimab in advanced cancers. Sequencing was performed with immunoSEQ multiplex PCR; in TCRdb, only in-frame clones are kept and a portion is missing. Of 20,000 to 25,000 clones listed, around three quarters are singletons. The sample was CD4+ or CD8+ T cells sorted from blood, taken in a trial of the OX40 agonist ivuxolimab. Receptors originate from an adult with an advanced solid tumor such as melanoma, head and neck, liver or kidney cancer.

This rearrangement joins TRBV27 to TRBJ1-2; D is possibly TRBD1 (5 bases). Germline V gene data show CDR1 as MNHEY and CDR2 as SMNVEV (reference sequence). This CDR3 has 13 amino acids. Trimming pared 3 bases from V and 8 bases from J, leaving 13 bases between. The CDR3 protein is CASSLTAQWGYTF. DNA of the CDR3: TGTGCCAGCAGTTTGACAGCCCAATGGGGCTACACCTTC.

The rearrangement uses TRBV11-2 and TRBJ1-2; maybe TRBD1 (6 bases). Trimming removed 5 bases from V and 1 base from J, with 14 bases in between. The germline gives CDR1 SGHAT, CDR2 FQNNGV. The CDR3 extends over 15 amino acids. CDR3 bases: TGTGCCAGCAGCACCGGGACATATGATAACTATGGCTACACCTTC. This translates into CASSTGTYDNYGYTF.

The gene calls are TRBV4-1 and TRBJ2-7, with D hard to call. Trimming removed 4 bases from V and 2 bases from J, with 21 bases in between. CDR3 size: 17 residues. Germline CDR1 and CDR2: MGHRA and YSYEKL. Here the CDR3 DNA reads TGCGCCAGCAGCCCCCGCCCCCCGCACCTGAGGACCTACGAGCAGTACTTC. Encoded protein: CASSPRPPHLRTYEQYF.

DNA of the CDR3: TGCGCCAGCAGTGAGACGGCCGGCAATCAGCCCCAGCATTTT. This sequence encodes CASSETAGNQPQHF. The V call is TRBV10-2, the J call TRBJ1-5; D remains ambiguous. V was shortened by 2 bases and J by 2 bases, with 7 bases between the two germline ends. In germline, CDR1 is WSHSY, CDR2 SAAADI. The CDR3 is 14 amino acids.

This clone was detected only a few times. The chain carries TRBV7-9 and TRBJ1-6, with D possibly matching TRBD1 (6 bases). CDR3 length: 15 amino acids. Germline V gene lookup returns CDR1 SEHNR and CDR2 FQNEAQ (reference sequence). The V end was cut by 4 bases, the J end by 10 bases, with 17 bases between. CDR3 bases: TGTGCCAGCAGCTATACCGAGGGGGGAGGATCACCCCTCCACTTT. The encoded protein is CASSYTEGGGSPLHF.

This clone appeared a few times. V gene TRBV6-5 combines with J gene TRBJ2-5; 10 positions match TRBD1. The CDR3 totals 16 residues. V lost 0 bases to trimming and J lost 2 bases; unmatched junction nucleotides: 3. CDR1 and CDR2 (germline): MNHEY, SVGAGI. This CDR3 reads CASSYSGQGLQETQYF. The CDR3 DNA follows: TGTGCCAGCAGTTACTCGGGACAGGGGTTACAAGAGACCCAGTACTTC.

The chain employs TRBV6-1 and TRBJ2-1, with 9 bases that match TRBD1. Germline-derived CDR1 and CDR2 are MNHNS and SASEGT. The CDR3 covers 14 residues. The ends lost 6 bases at V and 4 bases at J; junction bases unmatched: 4. CDR3 nucleotides: TGTGCCAGCAGGGCCGGGACAGGGTACAATGAGCAGTTCTTC. Its protein is CASRAGTGYNEQFF.

The V and J genes are TRBV6-5 and TRBJ2-7, with TRBD1 matching over 12 bases. V lost 4 bases and J lost 0; bases outside the gene matches: 1. Germline CDR1 is MNHEY and CDR2 is SVGAGI. CDR3 length: 15 amino acids. CDR3 loop: CASSWGQGASYEQYF. CDR3 sequence (DNA): TGTGCCAGCAGTTGGGGACAGGGGGCCTCCTACGAGCAGTACTTC.

V usage is TRBV5-1 and J usage is TRBJ2-7; perhaps TRBD1 as D (5 bases). Germline CDR1 reads SGHRS; CDR2 reads YFSETQ. Trimming took off 4 bases at V and 3 bases at J, with 17 bases between the two ends. This CDR3 comprises 15 residues. CDR3: CASSRPQQGGYEQYF. In nucleotides, the CDR3 is TGCGCCAGCAGCCGGCCCCAGCAGGGCGGCTACGAGCAGTACTTC. The full variable domain, with the rest looked up from reference TRBV5-1 and TRBJ2-7, is KAGVTQTPRYLIKTRGQQVTLSCSPISGHRSVSWYQQTPGQGLQFLFEYFSETQRNKGNFPGRFSGRQFSNSRSEMNVSTLELGDSALYLCASSRPQQGGYEQYFGPGTRLTVT.

The chain recombines TRBV7-9 with TRBJ2-7; possible D gene TRBD2, 5 bases. The CDR3 sequence is 12 residues long. Germline CDR1 is SEHNR and CDR2 is FQNEAQ (reference sequence). Between the trimmed V and J ends, which lost 5 bases and 5 bases, there was a span of 10 bases. DNA for the CDR3: TGTGCCAGCAGCCTTGACGGGGACGAGCAGTACTTC. Its protein is CASSLDGDEQYF. Full variable domain (missing parts from reference TRBV7-9 and TRBJ2-7): DTGVSQNPRHKITKRGQNVTFRCDPISEHNRLYWYRQTLGQGPEFLTYFQNEAQLEKSRLLSDRFSAERPKGSFSTLEIQRTEQGDSAMYLCASSLDGDEQYFGPGTRLTVT.

The chain employs TRBV9 and TRBJ1-2, with TRBD1 as a possible D gene (5 bases). V was shortened by 4 bases and J by 4 bases, with 14 bases between the two germline ends. Germline V CDR1 and CDR2: SGDLS, YYNGEE. The CDR3 sequence is 14 residues long. The CDR3: CASSRDGRRYGYTF. The CDR3 region has the DNA TGTGCCAGCAGCCGGGACGGAAGACGCTATGGCTACACCTTC.

V gene TRBV2 combines with J gene TRBJ2-7, with D maybe TRBD2 (6 bases). Germline CDR1 reads SNHLY; CDR2 reads FYNNEI. Between the trimmed V and J ends, which lost 4 bases and 2 bases, there was a span of 24 bases. The CDR3 contains 18 residues. Here the CDR3 reads CASSVPRLGEGRTYEQYF. CDR3 nucleotide sequence: TGTGCCAGCAGTGTACCGCGTCTGGGTGAGGGGAGGACCTACGAGCAGTACTTC. Filled out from reference TRBV2 and TRBJ2-7, the complete variable domain reads EPEVTQTPSHQVTQMGQEVILRCVPISNHLYFYWYRQILGQKVEFLVSFYNNEISEKSEIFDDQFSVERPDGSNFTLKIRSTKLEDSAMYFCASSVPRLGEGRTYEQYFGPGTRLTVT.

The V and J genes are TRBV6-5 and TRBJ1-1; the D gene is possibly TRBD1 (6 bases). The CDR3 runs to 13 residues. Germline V gene sequence: CDR1 MNHEY, CDR2 SVGAGI. V lost 2 bases to trimming and J lost 7 bases, with 11 bases between them. DNA for the CDR3: TGTGCCAGCAGTTACGGGGGGCTCGGTGAAGCTTTCTTT. This encodes CASSYGGLGEAFF.

Within the sample, this clone is medium-sized (0.01 to 0.1%). V gene TRBV19 combines with J gene TRBJ2-1; TRBD2 matches 9 bases. The CDR3 totals 15 residues. J was trimmed by 9 bases and V by 3 bases; bases with no gene match: 9. Germline CDR1 LNHDA, CDR2 SQIVND (reference sequence). CDR3 DNA sequence: TGTGCCAGTAGTATTTCCGCGGGGGGGCCGCTTGAGCAGTTCTTC. Residues: CASSISAGGPLEQFF.

This clone was detected a few times. This chain links TRBV25-1 with TRBJ2-5, with 10 bases fitting TRBD2. Trimming removed 2 bases from V and 3 bases from J; junction bases left unmatched: 3. There are 15 residues in the CDR3. Germline CDR1 and CDR2: MGHDK and SYGVNS. The CDR3 spells CASSEHGLAEETQYF. CDR3 sequence (DNA): TGTGCCAGCAGTGAACACGGACTAGCGGAAGAGACCCAGTACTTC.

The chain couples TRBV4-1 to TRBJ2-7, with D possibly being TRBD1 (6 bases). Germline V gene sequence: CDR1 MGHRA, CDR2 YSYEKL. Trimming stripped 4 bases from V and 4 bases from J, with 17 bases between. CDR3 length equals 15 residues. The CDR3 loop reads CASSPLGDTKYEQYF. The CDR3 DNA follows: TGCGCCAGCAGCCCGCTCGGGGACACTAAATACGAGCAGTACTTC.

V usage is TRBV5-4 and J usage is TRBJ2-5, with a tentative D call TRBD1 (7 bases). The germline V and J ends were trimmed by 2 bases and 2 bases, with 10 bases remaining between them. Per germline, CDR1 SGHNT and CDR2 YYREEE (reference sequence). The CDR3 is 14 residues long. CDR3 DNA sequence: TGTGCCAGCAGCTTACAGGGGACTCAAGAGACCCAGTACTTC. Translation: CASSLQGTQETQYF.

This clone came up a few times. CDR3 protein: CASQGAGGQLETQYF. The CDR3 DNA reads as TGTGCCAGTCAGGGGGCTGGGGGGCAGCTGGAGACCCAGTACTTC. This chain links TRBV5-6 with TRBJ2-5, with TRBD1 matching 8 bases. The CDR3 is made up of 15 amino acids. Germline loops: CDR1 SGHDT, CDR2 YYEEEE. With V trimmed by 8 bases and J by 5 bases, 14 bases remained unmatched.

V and J are TRBV10-2 and TRBJ2-7; the match to TRBD1 covers 12 bases. V lost 4 bases, J lost 2 bases, and 15 bases stayed unmatched. This CDR3 is 19 amino acids long. The germline gives CDR1 WSHSY, CDR2 SAAADI. CDR3 residues: CASSGVSGQGATKAYEQYF. CDR3 sequence (DNA): TGCGCCAGCAGTGGAGTGTCGGGACAGGGGGCGACTAAGGCCTACGAGCAGTACTTC.

The V gene is TRBV5-6, the J gene TRBJ2-7; TRBD1 matches 11 bases. Per the germline V gene, CDR1 is SGHDT and CDR2 is YYEEEE. V lost 1 base, J lost 2 bases, and 8 bases stayed unmatched. The CDR3 consists of 17 residues. Here the CDR3 DNA reads TGTGCCAGCAGCTTGCCTCGGACAGGGGGCATACCCTACGAGCAGTACTTC. The encoded protein is CASSLPRTGGIPYEQYF.

The V gene is TRBV9, the J gene TRBJ1-2; possible D gene TRBD1, 6 bases. Germline assignment: CDR1 SGDLS and CDR2 YYNGEE. The CDR3 runs 13 residues. Trimming removed 3 bases from V and 5 bases from J, with 11 bases in between. The DNA for the CDR3 is TGTGCCAGCAGCGGCGCGGGGGCGTATGGCTACACCTTC. This sequence encodes CASSGAGAYGYTF.

This clone came up once. The chain links TRBV6-5 to TRBJ1-2; 8 bases agree with TRBD1. The junction had 10 bases not matched to a gene; V was cut back by 6 bases and J by 4 bases. Germline V lookup: CDR1 MNHEY, CDR2 SVGAGI. The CDR3 sequence is 15 residues long. CDR3 sequence (DNA): TGTGCCAGCAGCCCCATGACAGGGGCCAGCTATGGCTACACCTTC. Amino acids: CASSPMTGASYGYTF.

The V gene is TRBV4-3, the J gene TRBJ1-5, with D uncertain. This CDR3 spans 15 amino acids. Germline V CDR1 and CDR2: LGHNA, YSLEER. Deletions cut 1 base from V and 2 bases from J, with 9 bases between. The CDR3 is CASSQVWAGNQPQHF. The DNA for the CDR3 is TGCGCCAGCAGCCAAGTATGGGCAGGCAATCAGCCCCAGCATTTT.

The V and J genes are TRBV6-5 and TRBJ2-7; TRBD1 might be the D (6 bases). Per germline, CDR1 MNHEY and CDR2 SVGAGI. The CDR3 runs to 15 residues. Trimming stripped 5 bases from V and 2 bases from J, with 16 bases between. Here the CDR3 reads CASSPRDIPTYEQYF. As DNA, the CDR3 is TGTGCCAGCAGTCCTAGGGACATACCAACCTACGAGCAGTACTTC.

This chain connects TRBV15 to TRBJ1-6; unclear D gene. This CDR3 is built from 13 residues. Germline V gives CDR1 LNHNV, CDR2 YYDKDF (reference sequence). The V end lost 5 bases, the J end lost 9 bases, and 11 bases lay between the germline ends. CDR3 amino acids: CATSAVPGSPLHF. CDR3 bases: TGTGCCACCAGCGCGGTCCCCGGTTCACCCCTCCACTTT.